The 5 T cell receptor beta chains below were found in one sample sequenced in a study of T cell responses to AZD1222 COVID-19 vaccine listed by TCRdb under 2021. Per the publication, the time point label means: about 28 days (+/-7) after the second vaccine dose. Library preparation used the immunoSEQ multiplex PCR assay. Held by TCRdb, this immuneACCESS table contains in-frame sequences only and omits some clones. Under half of the omission traces to an unresolved V gene where checked; the cause of the rest is unknown. The sample table shows around 270,000 clones, and 90% to 95% are seen once. 0.5% to 0.7% of the sample belongs to the ten largest clones. The specimen was peripheral blood, collected 28 days after the second AZD1222 dose. The receptors come from an adult who received the AZD1222 COVID-19 vaccine.

CDR3 sequence (DNA): TGTGCCACCCTAATGACAGGGGCCAAAAACATTCAGTACTTC. Protein product: CATLMTGAKNIQYF. The chain carries TRBV28 and TRBJ2-4; 7 bases line up with TRBD1. Unmatched junction bases numbered 7, after V lost 10 bases and J lost 1 base. The germline gives CDR1 MDHEN, CDR2 SYDVKM. This CDR3 has 14 residues.

CDR3 DNA sequence: TGTGCCAGTAGTATAGGGACAGGGGTGGGCACCGGGGAGCTGTTTTTT. Amino acid sequence: CASSIGTGVGTGELFF. The chain recombines TRBV19 with TRBJ2-2; 9 nucleotides align to TRBD1. With V trimmed by 1 base and J by 4 bases, 4 bases remained unmatched. CDR3 length: 16 amino acids. Germline CDR1 reads LNHDA; CDR2 reads SQIVND (reference sequence). Supplemented by reference TRBV19 and TRBJ2-2, the full variable domain reads DGGITQSPKYLFRKEGQNVTLSCEQNLNHDAMYWYRQDPGQGLRLIYYSQIVNDFQKGDIAEGYSVSREKKESFPLTVTSAQKNPTAFYLCASSIGTGVGTGELFFGEGSRLTVL.

V is TRBV25-1 and J is TRBJ2-5, with D tentatively TRBD1 (7 bases). Germline lookup yields CDR1 MGHDK and CDR2 SYGVNS. The CDR3 is 15 amino acids. The V end lost 4 bases, the J end lost 2 bases, and 14 bases lay between the germline ends. CDR3 loop: CASSGLEGAQETQYF. The CDR3 nucleotides are TGTGCCAGCAGTGGGTTGGAGGGGGCGCAAGAGACCCAGTACTTC.

The chain joins TRBV25-1 to TRBJ1-3; 9 nucleotides agree with TRBD1. The CDR3 length is 16 residues. Germline V gene lookup returns CDR1 MGHDK and CDR2 SYGVNS. Unmatched junction bases numbered 5, after V lost 1 base and J lost 4 bases. In DNA, the CDR3 is TGTGCCAGCAGTGAATTTGGGACAGGGATAGGAAACACCATATATTTT. This encodes CASSEFGTGIGNTIYF.

This chain connects TRBV6-5 to TRBJ2-7; tentatively, D is TRBD2 (5 bases). From germline, CDR1 is MNHEY and CDR2 SVGAGI. The germline V and J ends were trimmed by 8 bases and 3 bases, with 11 bases remaining between them. The length of the CDR3 is 12 residues. CDR3 DNA sequence: TGTGCCAGCTCCGGTCGGGGCTACGAGCAGTACTTC. It codes for CASSGRGYEQYF.